This T cell receptor (beta chain) was profiled in a study of human CD8 memory T cell subsets. Measured by frequency, this clonotype is medium-sized. Its antigen is still unknown. Overall study findings and caveats: Both stem-like subsets shared clonotypes with effector memory cells. However, the stem-like memory and precursor exhausted T cell repertoires overlapped with each other only minimally. In contrast to effector memory cells, stem-like memory and precursor exhausted T cells had similarly high diversity.

Per the germline V gene, CDR1 is SGHTA and CDR2 is FQGNSA. This CDR3 spans 14 amino acids. Production of TCR beta libraries used UMI-labeled 5' RACE as the method. For each CDR3 protein, TCRdb gives one entry from its re-call of the 5' RACE reads, without DNA. The clone table shows several thousand distinct CDR3 sequences, with the ten largest holding over 12%. The study classified TPEX cells as CCR7+ PD-1+ TIGIT+ early memory CD8+ T cells bearing exhausted-like traits. The authors enriched total CD8+ T cells by negative magnetic separation. The RNA's source was duplicate vials of around 150,000 sorted CD8+ T cells per subset.

This chain connects TRBV7-2 to TRBJ2-7. The clonotype originates from a human donor in good health. Sequencing was carried out using CD8+ T cells from PBMCs. The chain's CDR3 is CASSLAPSSYEQYF. The variable domain in full, completed from reference TRBV7-2 and TRBJ2-7, reads GAGVSQSPSNKVTEKGKDVELRCDPISGHTALYWYRQSLGQGLEFLIYFQGNSAPDKSGLPSDRFSAERTGGSVSTLTIQRTQQEDSAVYLCASSLAPSSYEQYFGPGTRLTVT.